This TCR beta chain was recorded in a study of metastatic and nonmetastatic thyroid tumors (dated by TCRdb to about 2020). With regard to the full study: Repertoires from peripheral blood and from tumor or nodule tissue samples of malignant and benign thyroid patients were compared. On the study overall, not on this receptor specifically: In both blood and tumor samples, TCR beta diversity was reported to be significantly higher in malignant tumors than in benign nodules.

Preparation of the library involved PCR. Sequencing took place on an Illumina HiSeq 4000. The TCR beta-chain CDR3 region of each patient was profiled by high-throughput sequencing. Per the authors' processing: Drawing on CDR3 differences between clinicopathological groups, the researchers built a classifier meant to tell apart patients with distant-metastatic papillary thyroid cancer. Repertoire diversity was assessed with the Shannon index, and tumor-blood repertoire similarity with the Morisita-Horn index. Clones were called with MiXCR by TCRdb after fastp trimmed the public reads at Q25, and only in-frame beta chains were retained. What appears here as the V and J calls and clone size reflects TCRdb's work, not the paper's. This sample comprises 30,000 or so clones, around 20% of them detected only once. The top ten constitute 6.5% to 8% of the sample. Compared with germline, V lacks 7 bases and J lacks 4 bases; bases without a gene match: 5. CDR1 and CDR2 were assigned from the germline V gene as MNHNS and SASEGT. The CDR3, cysteine through phenylalanine, is 15 amino acids long. The entry retains the CDR3 DNA only, 45 bases that are in frame from base 1.

The sample holds a few counts of this clone. Its antigen specificity is not known. No qualities accompany the bases; no much larger clone lies one base away. None of the patients had been given any treatment before thyroid surgery. Patient clinical samples collected from the early 2010s to the late 2010s were retrospectively analysed using T-cell receptor beta sequencing. The rearrangement combines TRBV6-1 with TRBJ2-5; the junction holds 14 bases that match TRBD2. The sample was blood. The source is a female donor with papillary thyroid cancer or a benign thyroid nodule (not recorded which). Some clones in this sample may be carry-over from other donors' samples. CDR3 reads: CASTRGLAGGETQYF. The DNA reads TGTGCCAGCACCAGAGGACTAGCGGGAGGAGAGACCCAGTACTTC.